The present T cell receptor beta chain was sequenced within a study of T cells expressing NK-cell markers. Overall study context: Sequencing of TCR beta repertoires drew on sorted CD3+CD56+NKG2C+, CD3+CD56+NKG2C- and CD3+CD56-NKG2C+ T cells. General observations from the study: No clear determination of HCMV specificity was made for expanded NKG2C+ T cell clones.

Libraries used 5'RACE template switching adding universal primer site and UMIs. With the 5' RACE reads reprocessed, TCRdb shows one record per CDR3 protein and no DNA. In total, the table holds 140,000 to 150,000 distinct CDR3 sequences. On this clonotype: Its antigen remains unidentified.

This CDR3 region has 16 residues. Germline assignment: CDR1 MNHEY and CDR2 SMNVEV (reference sequence). The receptor comes from a man younger than 30 in good health. Sequenced material: blood T cells: a sorted CD56 or NKG2C T cell subset, CD4+ or CD8+ T cells, or bulk PBMC T cells (not recorded which). This chain connects TRBV27 to TRBJ2-1; absent DNA, TCRdb's TRBD2 call cannot be checked. The CDR3 spells CATTQAGFSSYNEQFF.